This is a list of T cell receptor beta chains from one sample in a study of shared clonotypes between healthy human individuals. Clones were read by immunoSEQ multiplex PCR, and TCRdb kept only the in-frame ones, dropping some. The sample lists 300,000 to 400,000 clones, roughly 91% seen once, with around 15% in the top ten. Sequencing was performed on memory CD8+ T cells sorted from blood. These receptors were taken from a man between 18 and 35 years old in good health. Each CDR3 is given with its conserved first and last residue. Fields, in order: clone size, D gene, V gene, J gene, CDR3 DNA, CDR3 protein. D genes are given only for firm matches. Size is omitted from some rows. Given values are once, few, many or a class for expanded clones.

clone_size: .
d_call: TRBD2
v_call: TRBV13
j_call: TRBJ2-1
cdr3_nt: TGTGCCAGCAGCGACTCCTTGACTAGCGGGGGGGCAGAGCAGTTCTTC
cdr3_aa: CASSDSLTSGGAEQFF

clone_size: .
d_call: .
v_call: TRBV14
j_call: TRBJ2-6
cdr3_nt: TGTGCCAGCAGCCAGTACATGACTGGGGCCAACGTCCTGACTTTC
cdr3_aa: CASSQYMTGANVLTF

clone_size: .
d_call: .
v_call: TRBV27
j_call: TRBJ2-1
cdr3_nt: TGTGCCAGCAGTCCACTCACTAGGAATCGGGATGAGCAGTTCTTC
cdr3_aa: CASSPLTRNRDEQFF

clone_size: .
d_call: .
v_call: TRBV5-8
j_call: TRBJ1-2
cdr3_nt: TGTGCCAGCAGCTTGGTGTGTCAGGGTGTAAGCTACACCTTC
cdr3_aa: CASSLVCQGVSYTF

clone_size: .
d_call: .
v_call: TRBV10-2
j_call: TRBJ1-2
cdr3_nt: TGCGCCAGCAGTGAGCCCGACAGGCTGGGTAACTATGGCTACACCTTC
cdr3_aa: CASSEPDRLGNYGYTF

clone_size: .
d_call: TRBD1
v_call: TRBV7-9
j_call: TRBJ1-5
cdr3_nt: TGTGCCAGCAGCACGGGACAGGGGGCGATTCAGCCCCAGCATTTT
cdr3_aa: CASSTGQGAIQPQHF

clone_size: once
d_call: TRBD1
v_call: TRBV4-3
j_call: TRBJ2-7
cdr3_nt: TGCGCCAGCAGCCAAGATGGGACAGGTCCCTACGAGCAGTACTTC
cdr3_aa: CASSQDGTGPYEQYF

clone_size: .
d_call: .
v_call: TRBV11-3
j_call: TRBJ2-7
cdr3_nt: TGTGCCAGCAGCTCGGGCTATGGCGGGGAGCAGTACTTC
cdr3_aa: CASSSGYGGEQYF

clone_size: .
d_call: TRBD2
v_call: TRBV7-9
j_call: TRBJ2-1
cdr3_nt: TGTGCCAGCAGCACTACCCTAGCGGGGGGGCTAGATGAGCAGTTCTTC
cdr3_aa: CASSTTLAGGLDEQFF

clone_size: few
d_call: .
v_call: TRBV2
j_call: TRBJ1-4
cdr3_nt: TGTGCCAGCAGTGAAGAACTCTATGAAAAACTGTTTTTT
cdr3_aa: CASSEELYEKLFF

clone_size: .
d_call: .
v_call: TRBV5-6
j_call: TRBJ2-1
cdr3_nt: TGTGCCAGCAGCCAACCACTGGACTATTTTGGTGAGCAGTTCTTC
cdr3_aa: CASSQPLDYFGEQFF

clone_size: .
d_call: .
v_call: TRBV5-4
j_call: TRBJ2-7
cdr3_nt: TGTGCCAGCAGCTACCGGGAGTCCTACGAGCAGTACTTC
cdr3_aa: CASSYRESYEQYF

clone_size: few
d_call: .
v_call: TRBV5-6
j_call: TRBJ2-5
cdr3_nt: TGTGCCAGCAGCTCATGGGGTTCAGAGACCCAGTACTTC
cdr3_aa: CASSSWGSETQYF

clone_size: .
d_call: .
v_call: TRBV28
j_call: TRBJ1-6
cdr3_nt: TGTGCCAGCAGTGACGCCGGGGGGCCACCCCTCCACTTT
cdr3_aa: CASSDAGGPPLHF

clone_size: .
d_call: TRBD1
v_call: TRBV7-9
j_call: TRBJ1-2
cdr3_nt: TGTGCCAGCAGCCCGGGGACAGACTATGGCTACACCTTC
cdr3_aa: CASSPGTDYGYTF

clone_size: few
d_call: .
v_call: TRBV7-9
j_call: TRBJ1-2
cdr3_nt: TGTGCCAGCAGAGCCAATGGGGGAGATGGCTACACCTTC
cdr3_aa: CASRANGGDGYTF

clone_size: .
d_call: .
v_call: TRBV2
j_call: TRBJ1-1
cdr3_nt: TGTGCCAGCAGCGCCTGGGTAGGGCTCGACACTGAAGCTTTCTTT
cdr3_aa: CASSAWVGLDTEAFF

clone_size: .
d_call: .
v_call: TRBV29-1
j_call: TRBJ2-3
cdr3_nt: TGCAGCGTTGAAGAGGGAGGCGGAGATACGCAGTATTTT
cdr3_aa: CSVEEGGGDTQYF

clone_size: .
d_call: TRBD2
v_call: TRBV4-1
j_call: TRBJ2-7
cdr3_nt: TGCGCCAGCAGCCAGCTAGCGGGATCCTACGAGCAGTACTTC
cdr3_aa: CASSQLAGSYEQYF

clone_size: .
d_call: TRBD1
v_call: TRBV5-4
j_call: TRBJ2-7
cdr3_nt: TGTGCCAGCAGCTTGGATATCGGACAGGGGAACGAGCAGTACTTC
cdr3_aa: CASSLDIGQGNEQYF

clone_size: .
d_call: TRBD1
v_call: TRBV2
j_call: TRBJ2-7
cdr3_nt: TGTGCCAGCAGTGACCTGGACAGGGGAGCGACCTACGAGCAGTACTTC
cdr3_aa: CASSDLDRGATYEQYF

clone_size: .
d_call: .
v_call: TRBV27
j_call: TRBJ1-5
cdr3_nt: TGTGCCAGCAGTTTATCGGTGACTCAGCCCCAGCATTTT
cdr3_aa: CASSLSVTQPQHF

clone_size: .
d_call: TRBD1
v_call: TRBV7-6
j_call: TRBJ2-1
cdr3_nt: TGTGCCAGCAGCTTATGGGGACAGGGTCCACGGAATGAGCAGTTCTTC
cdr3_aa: CASSLWGQGPRNEQFF

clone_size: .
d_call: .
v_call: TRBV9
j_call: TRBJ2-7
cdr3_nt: TGTGCCAGCAGTCCTGGGGCTAGCGACTCCTACGAGCAGTACTTC
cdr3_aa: CASSPGASDSYEQYF